The text below deals with one T cell receptor (beta chain). The method was immunoSEQ multiplex PCR; TCRdb's version includes in-frame clones alone and lacks a portion of them. The data contain millions of clones, approximately 92% of them singletons. V lost 5 bases and J 6 bases, leaving 17 bases between the germline ends. The length of the CDR3 is 14 residues. Germline CDR1 and CDR2: SNHLY and FYNNEI. This sample is part of a study of shared clonotypes between healthy human individuals. The specimen sequenced was naive CD4+ T cells sorted from blood. Subset noted: CD45RA+ positively selected. This chain links TRBV2 with TRBJ2-7, with D perhaps TRBD1 (7 bases). The clonotype comes from a man aged 18 to 35 in good health. The CDR3 region is CASSSQGGIGEQYF. CDR3 DNA sequence: TGTGCCAGCAGTTCTCAGGGGGGAATCGGCGAGCAGTACTTC.